This T cell receptor (beta chain) was documented in a study of T cell repertoires in cytomegalovirus infection. Study-level information: Indications came from public TCR beta signatures; they pointed to CMV infection and to a matching HLA type.

Regarding this clonotype: Its antigen is undetermined.

TCRdb fed the reads into MiXCR, producing one record per CDR3 protein. Of hundreds of thousands of distinct CDR3 sequences in the sample, roughly 30% were seen once. Findings and limits, study-wide: The ex vivo response was dominated by HLA-C-restricted CMV-specific TCR beta clonotypes.

In germline, CDR1 is MNHEY, CDR2 SMNVEV (reference sequence). J gave up 2 bases and V 6 bases, and 10 bases lay outside the gene matches. The length of the CDR3 is 15 residues. The chain has TRBV27 and TRBJ2-7; 7 bases line up with TRBD1. The receptor's source is a human donor in good health (CMV status not recorded). Some clones in this sample may be carry-over from other donors' samples. This material consisted of cultured CD8+ T cells from PBMCs, taken from culture after CMV antigen stimulation. CDR3 in DNA: TGTGCCAGCAGCCCAGGGACAGTTATTGCCTACGAGCAGTACTTC. This encodes CASSPGTVIAYEQYF.